The T cell receptor beta chain under discussion was sequenced for a study of T cells expressing NK-cell markers. Study details: Most of the eight sequenced donors tested HCMV-seropositive; one tested seronegative.

Germline V gene sequence: CDR1 MGHRA, CDR2 YSYEKL. The CDR3 runs to 20 residues. TCRdb re-called the 5' RACE reads and gives one entry per CDR3 protein, without DNA. This sample's clone table lists 150,000 to 180,000 distinct CDR3 sequences. Sequenced: blood T cells: a sorted CD56 or NKG2C T cell subset, CD4+ or CD8+ T cells, or bulk PBMC T cells (not recorded which). The chain links TRBV4-1 to TRBJ2-3; TCRdb's D gene call, TRBD2, goes unchecked for lack of DNA. This TCR was sampled from a woman in her forties or fifties in good health. CDR3 region: CASSQDDLAGQGPGTDTQYF.